The subject of this entry is one T cell receptor (beta chain). The data stem from a study of cytomegalovirus exposure and HLA in healthy donors. Study at large: Counted in an early data release were approximately 85 million unique TCRs from HLA-typed donors.

The CDR3 is 13 residues long. The trim removed 5 bases at V and 1 base at J, leaving 2 bases unmatched. From germline, CDR1 is SGHRS and CDR2 YFSETQ. The PCR employed 60 Vbeta primers together with 13 Jbeta primers. TCRdb's table, derived via immunoSEQ multiplex PCR, lists solely in-frame clones and lacks some. The sample shows over 150,000 clones, more than 75% of them seen only once. The sample was PBMCs. The sequence derives from a woman aged 45-59 years in good health and CMV-seropositive. V and J are TRBV5-1 and TRBJ2-5; 7 bases map to TRBD2. The chain's CDR3 is CASRGGVQETQYF. The CDR3 DNA reads TGCGCCAGCAGGGGGGGGGTCCAAGAGACCCAGTACTTC.